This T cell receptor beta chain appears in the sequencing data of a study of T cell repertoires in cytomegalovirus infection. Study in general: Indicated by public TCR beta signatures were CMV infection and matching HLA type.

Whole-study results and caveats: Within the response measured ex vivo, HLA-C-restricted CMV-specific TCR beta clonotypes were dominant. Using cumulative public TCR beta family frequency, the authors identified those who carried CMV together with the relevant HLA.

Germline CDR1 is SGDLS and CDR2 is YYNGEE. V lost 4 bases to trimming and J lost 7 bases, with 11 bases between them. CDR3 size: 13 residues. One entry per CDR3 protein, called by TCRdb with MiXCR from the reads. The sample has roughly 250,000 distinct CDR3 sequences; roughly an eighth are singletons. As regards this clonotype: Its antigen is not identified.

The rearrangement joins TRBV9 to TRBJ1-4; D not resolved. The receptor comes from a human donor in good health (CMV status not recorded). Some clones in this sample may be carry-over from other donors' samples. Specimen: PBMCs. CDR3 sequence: CASSPGRAEKLFF. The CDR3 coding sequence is TGTGCCAGCAGCCCCGGGCGCGCTGAAAAACTGTTTTTT.